This TCR beta chain was recorded in a study of cytomegalovirus exposure and HLA in healthy donors. The CDR3 loop spans 15 amino acids. Trimming took 5 bases from V and 2 from J, leaving 13 bases between them. In germline, CDR1 is SEHNR, CDR2 FQNEAQ (reference sequence). Primers: 60 Vbeta forward and 13 Jbeta reverse. TCRdb's copy holds only in-frame clones and misses some; the assay was immunoSEQ multiplex PCR. The data hold around 170,000 clones, with 82% observed a single time. This clone was seen just once. Sequencing was performed on PBMCs. The chain couples TRBV7-9 to TRBJ1-5; the D gene is possibly TRBD1 (5 bases). This receptor was taken from a man aged 35 to 55 in good health and CMV-seronegative. The CDR3 DNA follows: TGTGCCAGCAGCGCGGGGGATTCGGGCAATCAGCCCCAGCATTTT. Translated: CASSAGDSGNQPQHF.